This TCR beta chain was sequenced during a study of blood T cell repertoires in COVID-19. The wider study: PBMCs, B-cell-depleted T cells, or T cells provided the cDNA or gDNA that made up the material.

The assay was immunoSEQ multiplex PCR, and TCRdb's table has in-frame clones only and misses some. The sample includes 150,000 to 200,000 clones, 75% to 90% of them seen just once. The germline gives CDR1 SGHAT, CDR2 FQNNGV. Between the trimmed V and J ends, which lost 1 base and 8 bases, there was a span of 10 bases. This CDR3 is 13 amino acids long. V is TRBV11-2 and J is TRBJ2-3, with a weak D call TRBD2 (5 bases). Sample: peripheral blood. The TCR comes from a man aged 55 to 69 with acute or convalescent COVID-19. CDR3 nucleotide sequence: TGTGCCAGCAGCTTAGTCCGGAGCGGTACGCAGTATTTT. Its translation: CASSLVRSGTQYF.